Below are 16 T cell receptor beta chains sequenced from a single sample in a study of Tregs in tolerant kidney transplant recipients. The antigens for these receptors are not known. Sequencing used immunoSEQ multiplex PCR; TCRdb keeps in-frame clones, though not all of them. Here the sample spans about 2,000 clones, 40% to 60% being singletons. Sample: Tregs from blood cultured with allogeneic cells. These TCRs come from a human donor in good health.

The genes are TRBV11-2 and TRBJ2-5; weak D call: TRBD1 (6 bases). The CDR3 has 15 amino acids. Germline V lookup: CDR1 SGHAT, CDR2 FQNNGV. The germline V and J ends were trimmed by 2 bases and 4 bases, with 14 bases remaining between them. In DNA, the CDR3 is TGTGCCAGCAGCTTAAGATCGCAGGGGAGAGAGACCCAGTACTTC. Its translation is CASSLRSQGRETQYF.

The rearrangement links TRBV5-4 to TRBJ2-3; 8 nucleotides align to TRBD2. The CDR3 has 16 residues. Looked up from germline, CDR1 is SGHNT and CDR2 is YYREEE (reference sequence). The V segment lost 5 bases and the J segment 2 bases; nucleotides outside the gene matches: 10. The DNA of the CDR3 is TGTGCCAGCAGTGCCTATATAGCGGGACCCACAGATACGCAGTATTTT. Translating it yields CASSAYIAGPTDTQYF.

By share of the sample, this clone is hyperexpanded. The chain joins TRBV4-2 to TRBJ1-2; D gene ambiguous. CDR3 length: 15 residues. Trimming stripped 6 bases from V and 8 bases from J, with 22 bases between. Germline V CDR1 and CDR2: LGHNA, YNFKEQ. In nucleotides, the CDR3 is TGTGCCAGCAGTCCTCGGACGAGAACTCTGGGGGGCTACACCTTC. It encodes CASSPRTRTLGGYTF.

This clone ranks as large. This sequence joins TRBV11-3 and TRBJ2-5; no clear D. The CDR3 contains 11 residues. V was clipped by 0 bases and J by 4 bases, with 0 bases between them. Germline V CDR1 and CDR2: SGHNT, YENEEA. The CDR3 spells CASSLEETQYF. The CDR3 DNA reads TGTGCCAGCAGCTTAGAAGAGACCCAGTACTTC.

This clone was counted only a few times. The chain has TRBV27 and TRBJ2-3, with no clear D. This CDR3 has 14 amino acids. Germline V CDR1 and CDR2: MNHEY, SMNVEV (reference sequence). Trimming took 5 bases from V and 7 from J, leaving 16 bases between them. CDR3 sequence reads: CASSRLGPPYTQYF. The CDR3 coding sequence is TGTGCCAGCAGTCGATTAGGTCCACCCTATACGCAGTATTTT.

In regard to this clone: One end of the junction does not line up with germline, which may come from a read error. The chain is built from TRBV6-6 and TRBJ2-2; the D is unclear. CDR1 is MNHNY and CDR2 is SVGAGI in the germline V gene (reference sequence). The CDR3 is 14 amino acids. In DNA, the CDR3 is TGTGCCATCAGTGGCATACGCGACACCGGGGAGCTGTTTTTT. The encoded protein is CAISGIRDTGELFF.

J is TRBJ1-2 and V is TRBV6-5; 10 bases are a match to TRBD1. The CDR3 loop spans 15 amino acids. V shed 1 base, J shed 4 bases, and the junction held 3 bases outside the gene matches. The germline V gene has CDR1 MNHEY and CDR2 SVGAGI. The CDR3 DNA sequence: TGTGCCAGCAGTTACTTGGGACAGGGGCGCTATGGCTACACCTTC. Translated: CASSYLGQGRYGYTF.

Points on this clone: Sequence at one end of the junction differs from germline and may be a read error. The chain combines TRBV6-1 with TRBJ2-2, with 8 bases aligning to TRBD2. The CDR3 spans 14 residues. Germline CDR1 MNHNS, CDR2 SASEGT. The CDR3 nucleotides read TGTGCCATCAGTGGCAGGACTAGCCACGGGGAGCTGTTTTTT. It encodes CAISGRTSHGELFF.

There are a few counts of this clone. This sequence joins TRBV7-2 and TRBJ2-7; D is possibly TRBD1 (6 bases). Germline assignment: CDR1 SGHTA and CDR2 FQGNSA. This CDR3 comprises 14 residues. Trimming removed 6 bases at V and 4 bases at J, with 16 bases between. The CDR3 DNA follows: TGTGCCAGCAGTTTTTTAGGGGGACCGTACGAGCAGTACTTC. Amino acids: CASSFLGGPYEQYF.

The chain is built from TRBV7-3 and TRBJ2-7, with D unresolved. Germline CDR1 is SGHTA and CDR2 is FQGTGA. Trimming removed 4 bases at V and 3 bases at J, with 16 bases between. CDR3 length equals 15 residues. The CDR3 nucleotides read TGTGCCAGCAGCTCCGGGTCGATATTAAACTACGAGCAGTACTTC. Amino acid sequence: CASSSGSILNYEQYF. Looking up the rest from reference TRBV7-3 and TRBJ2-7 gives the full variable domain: GAGVSQTPSNKVTEKGKYVELRCDPISGHTALYWYRQSLGQGPEFLIYFQGTGAADDSGLPNDRFFAVRPEGSVSTLKIQRTERGDSAVYLCASSSGSILNYEQYFGPGTRLTVT.

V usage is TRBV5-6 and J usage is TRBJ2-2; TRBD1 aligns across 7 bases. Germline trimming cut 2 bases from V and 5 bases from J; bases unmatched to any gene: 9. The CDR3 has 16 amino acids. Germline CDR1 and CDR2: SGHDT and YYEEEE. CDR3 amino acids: CASSFKTHRGTGELFF. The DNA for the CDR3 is TGTGCCAGCAGCTTCAAGACCCACAGGGGAACCGGGGAGCTGTTTTTT.

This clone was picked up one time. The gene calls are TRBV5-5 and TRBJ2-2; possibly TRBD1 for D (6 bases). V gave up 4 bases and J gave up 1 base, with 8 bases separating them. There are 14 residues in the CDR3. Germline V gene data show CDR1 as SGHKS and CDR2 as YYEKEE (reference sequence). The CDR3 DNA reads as TGTGCCAGCAGCGTGACAGGGAACACCGGGGAGCTGTTTTTT. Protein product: CASSVTGNTGELFF.

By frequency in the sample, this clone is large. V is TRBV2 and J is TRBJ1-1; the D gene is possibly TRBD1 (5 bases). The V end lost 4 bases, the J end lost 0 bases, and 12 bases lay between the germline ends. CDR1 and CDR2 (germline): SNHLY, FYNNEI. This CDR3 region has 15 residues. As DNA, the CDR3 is TGTGCCAGCAGTGTAGACAGTGCTATGAACACTGAAGCTTTCTTT. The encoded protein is CASSVDSAMNTEAFF.

CDR3 nucleotide sequence: TGTGCCAGCAGCCGATCAGGCACAAGGTCCTACGAGCAGTACTTC. Its translation is CASSRSGTRSYEQYF. The chain couples TRBV7-3 to TRBJ2-7; no clear D gene. CDR1 is SGHTA, CDR2 FQGTGA, per germline. This CDR3 comprises 15 residues. Trimming shortened V by 5 bases and J by 1 base, and 15 bases separated the two germline ends.

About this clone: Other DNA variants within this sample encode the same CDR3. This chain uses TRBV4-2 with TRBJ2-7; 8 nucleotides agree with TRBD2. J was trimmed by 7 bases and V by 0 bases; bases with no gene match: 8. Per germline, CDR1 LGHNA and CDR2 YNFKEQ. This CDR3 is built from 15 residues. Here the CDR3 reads CASSQDGTRGYEQYF. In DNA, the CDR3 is TGTGCCAGCAGCCAAGACGGGACTAGGGGGTATGAGCAGTACTTC.

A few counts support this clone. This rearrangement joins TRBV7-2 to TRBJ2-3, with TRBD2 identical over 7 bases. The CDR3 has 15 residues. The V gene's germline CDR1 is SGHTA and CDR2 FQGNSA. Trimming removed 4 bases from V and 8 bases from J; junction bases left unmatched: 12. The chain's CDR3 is CASSSLGGEQATQYF. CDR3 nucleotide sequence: TGTGCCAGCAGCTCTCTTGGGGGGGAGCAAGCTACGCAGTATTTT.